Listed here are 23 T cell receptor beta chains from one sample, sequenced in a study of Tregs in tolerant kidney transplant recipients. The protocol was immunoSEQ multiplex PCR, while the TCRdb copy is restricted to in-frame clones and leaves out a portion. Of 200,000 to 300,000 clones listed, 84% were seen once; the top ten hold under 0.65%. Specimen: CD4+ T cells from blood. The receptors were gathered from a human donor in good health.

The chain combines TRBV5-1 with TRBJ2-1; D call uncertain. Trimming removed 0 bases at V and 8 bases at J, with 12 bases between. The length of the CDR3 is 14 residues. CDR1 SGHRS and CDR2 YFSETQ come from the germline V gene. CDR3 sequence: CASSLATPGDEQFF. The DNA for the CDR3 is TGCGCCAGCAGCTTGGCCACCCCGGGCGATGAGCAGTTCTTC.

V is TRBV7-9 and J is TRBJ1-1; a weak D match, TRBD1 (6 bases). Germline CDR1 SEHNR, CDR2 FQNEAQ (reference sequence). Trimming shortened V by 6 bases and J by 0 bases, and 20 bases separated the two germline ends. The CDR3 length is 17 residues. This CDR3 reads CASRSRSQGTLNTEAFF. DNA of the CDR3: TGTGCCAGCAGGTCCAGATCACAGGGAACTTTGAACACTGAAGCTTTCTTT.

The chain carries TRBV6-4 and TRBJ1-2; D ambiguous. Germline-derived CDR1 and CDR2 are MRHNA and SNTAGT. The CDR3 totals 14 residues. Trimming removed 2 bases from V and 2 bases from J, with 9 bases in between. The CDR3 is CASSDDLGNYGYTF. For the CDR3, the DNA is TGTGCCAGCAGTGACGACCTGGGGAACTATGGCTACACCTTC.

This chain connects TRBV29-1 to TRBJ1-5; no clear D. Deletions cut 4 bases from V and 5 bases from J, with 6 bases between. The CDR3 is 11 residues long. In germline, CDR1 is SQVTM, CDR2 ANQGSEA. The CDR3 DNA sequence: TGCAGCGTTGGTTGGGATCAGCCCCAGCATTTT. It yields the protein CSVGWDQPQHF.

This clone occurred a few times. V gene TRBV19 combines with J gene TRBJ2-5; the D gene is possibly TRBD1 (6 bases). This CDR3 comprises 17 residues. The V end was cut by 1 base, the J end by 2 bases, with 17 bases between. CDR1 and CDR2 (germline): LNHDA, SQIVND (reference sequence). The chain's CDR3 is CASSIVLGGPIQETQYF. Here the CDR3 DNA reads TGTGCCAGTAGTATAGTTCTAGGGGGACCGATACAAGAGACCCAGTACTTC.

V and J are TRBV7-9 and TRBJ1-6; D gene ambiguous. Trimming pared 2 bases from V and 5 bases from J, leaving 10 bases between. CDR1 SEHNR and CDR2 FQNEAQ come from the germline V gene (reference sequence). The CDR3 extends over 15 amino acids. The CDR3 DNA sequence: TGTGCCAGCAGCTTACTGGGTAGGGATAATTCACCCCTCCACTTT. Protein product: CASSLLGRDNSPLHF.

The chain is built from TRBV7-9 and TRBJ2-5, with unresolved D. Germline V gene data show CDR1 as SEHNR and CDR2 as FQNEAQ (reference sequence). The CDR3 is 13 residues long. Between the trimmed V and J ends, which lost 2 bases and 0 bases, there was a span of 4 bases. CDR3 sequence reads: CASSLSDQETQYF. The CDR3 DNA follows: TGTGCCAGCAGCTTAAGCGACCAAGAGACCCAGTACTTC.

The chain is built from TRBV19 and TRBJ1-2; D gene ambiguous. CDR1 LNHDA and CDR2 SQIVND come from the germline V gene (reference sequence). The CDR3 sequence is 12 residues long. The V and J ends lost 4 bases and 7 bases respectively, with 10 bases between them. CDR3 region: CASSTPSGGYTF. The CDR3 nucleotides read TGTGCCAGTAGTACGCCATCCGGTGGCTACACCTTC.

The V call is TRBV15, the J call TRBJ2-1, with 7 bases fitting TRBD1. This CDR3 region has 14 residues. Trimming cost V 6 bases and J 9 bases; bases outside gene matches: 11. Germline values: CDR1 LNHNV, CDR2 YYDKDF (reference sequence). Here the CDR3 reads CATREGTAIREQFF. The CDR3 coding sequence is TGTGCCACCAGAGAGGGGACAGCAATTCGTGAGCAGTTCTTC.

This chain connects TRBV7-6 to TRBJ2-5; D ambiguous. The J call may be mistaken, given a closer DNA end match to TRBJ2-7. The CDR3 totals 16 residues. Germline loops: CDR1 SGHVS, CDR2 FNYEAQ. The CDR3 region has the DNA TGTGCCAGCAGCTTAGATTGGTCAGTAAGCTCCTACGAGCAGTACTTC. Its translation is CASSLDWSVSSYEQYF.

This sequence joins TRBV7-2 and TRBJ2-7; the match to TRBD1 covers 9 bases. Unmatched junction bases numbered 3, after V lost 0 bases and J lost 3 bases. The CDR3 covers 15 residues. Germline V gene lookup returns CDR1 SGHTA and CDR2 FQGNSA. The CDR3 loop is CASSLAPGQGYEQYF. The CDR3 nucleotides read TGTGCCAGCAGCTTAGCACCGGGACAGGGCTACGAGCAGTACTTC.

This clone was detected a few times. The rearrangement joins TRBV11-2 to TRBJ2-7, with D tentatively TRBD1 (5 bases). CDR1 is SGHAT and CDR2 is FQNNGV in the germline V gene. The CDR3 length is 13 residues. V lost 8 bases to trimming and J lost 5 bases, with 16 bases between them. The CDR3 loop is CASLGAGKDEQYF. The CDR3 coding sequence is TGTGCCAGCCTAGGGGCAGGGAAGGACGAGCAGTACTTC.

This clone was detected once. The rearrangement joins TRBV6-5 to TRBJ1-2, with D hard to call. Germline V lookup: CDR1 MNHEY, CDR2 SVGAGI. The CDR3 spans 13 residues. The V end lost 5 bases, the J end lost 6 bases, and 13 bases lay between the germline ends. As DNA, the CDR3 is TGTGCCAGCAGTGAACTCGGAGGCAATGGCTACACCTTC. It is translated as CASSELGGNGYTF.

The genes are TRBV25-1 and TRBJ2-7; unclear D gene. Looked up from germline, CDR1 is MGHDK and CDR2 is SYGVNS. The V and J ends lost 2 bases and 6 bases respectively, with 14 bases between them. This CDR3 has 14 amino acids. The CDR3 here is CASSEPRTGPEQYF. In nucleotides, the CDR3 is TGTGCCAGCAGTGAACCCCGAACGGGCCCCGAGCAGTACTTC.

The rearrangement links TRBV4-1 to TRBJ2-3, with 8 bases that match TRBD2. Per germline, CDR1 MGHRA and CDR2 YSYEKL. The CDR3 has 14 amino acids. The trim removed 7 bases at V and 3 bases at J, leaving 6 bases unmatched. CDR3 coding DNA: TGCGCCAGCAAACGAGCGGGAGAGACAGATACGCAGTATTTT. Translation gives CASKRAGETDTQYF.

The chain recombines TRBV11-2 with TRBJ1-3; the match to TRBD1 covers 9 bases. From germline, CDR1 is SGHAT and CDR2 FQNNGV. V shed 5 bases and J 4 bases; nucleotides not matched to a gene: 6. This CDR3 comprises 15 residues. CDR3 in DNA: TGTGCCAGCAGCACACAGGGGGCCCTCGGAAACACCATATATTTT. Protein product: CASSTQGALGNTIYF.

V usage is TRBV6-5 and J usage is TRBJ1-5, with D perhaps matching TRBD1 (5 bases). The CDR3 has 14 residues. V was cut by 7 bases and J by 8 bases, with 18 bases left in between. CDR1 and CDR2 from the germline V gene are MNHEY and SVGAGI. CDR3 amino acids: CASTYVNEGKPQHF. The DNA for the CDR3 is TGTGCCAGCACATATGTTAATGAGGGGAAGCCCCAGCATTTT.

The chain joins TRBV19 to TRBJ2-5, with 7 bases identical to TRBD2. Unmatched junction bases numbered 2, after V lost 2 bases and J lost 2 bases. The CDR3 is 14 amino acids. Germline loops: CDR1 LNHDA, CDR2 SQIVND (reference sequence). CDR3 coding DNA: TGTGCCAGTAGTATAATGGGGGGGCAAGAGACCCAGTACTTC. Encoded protein: CASSIMGGQETQYF. The full variable domain, with the rest looked up from reference TRBV19 and TRBJ2-5, is DGGITQSPKYLFRKEGQNVTLSCEQNLNHDAMYWYRQDPGQGLRLIYYSQIVNDFQKGDIAEGYSVSREKKESFPLTVTSAQKNPTAFYLCASSIMGGQETQYFGPGTRLLVL.

This sequence joins TRBV11-2 and TRBJ1-1, with unresolved D. The germline V gene has CDR1 SGHAT and CDR2 FQNNGV. The CDR3 has 13 residues. Trimming took off 5 bases at V and 0 bases at J, with 7 bases between the two ends. CDR3 residues: CASSGRMNTEAFF. In DNA form, the CDR3 reads TGTGCCAGCAGCGGACGTATGAACACTGAAGCTTTCTTT.

The chain links TRBV5-8 to TRBJ2-5, with TRBD1 identical over 7 bases. Germline CDR1 SGHTS, CDR2 YDEGEE. The V and J ends lost 4 bases and 2 bases, in that order; junction bases with no gene match: 2. The CDR3 has 13 amino acids. CDR3 sequence: CASSRDRQETQYF. In nucleotides, the CDR3 is TGTGCCAGCAGCCGGGACAGACAAGAGACCCAGTACTTC.

The CDR3 DNA reads TGTGCCAGTAGCCGGGACCGGACAGGGACGACCTACGAGCAGTACTTC. Protein: CASSRDRTGTTYEQYF. The rearrangement links TRBV19 to TRBJ2-7, with TRBD1 matching over 8 bases. CDR1 is LNHDA and CDR2 is SQIVND in the germline V gene (reference sequence). The CDR3 contains 16 residues. J was trimmed by 2 bases and V by 6 bases; bases with no gene match: 12.

This sequence joins TRBV14 and TRBJ1-2, with a possible D match to TRBD1 (6 bases). Trimming took off 2 bases at V and 1 base at J, with 14 bases between the two ends. In germline, CDR1 is SGHDN, CDR2 FVKESK. The length of the CDR3 is 16 residues. CDR3 nucleotide sequence: TGTGCCAGCAGCCAACTAACAGGGTGGGGTAACTATGGCTACACCTTC. Translation gives CASSQLTGWGNYGYTF.

The chain employs TRBV5-4 and TRBJ2-3; 8 bases are shared with TRBD2. This CDR3 is 15 amino acids long. CDR1 SGHNT and CDR2 YYREEE come from the germline V gene (reference sequence). Unmatched junction bases numbered 4, after V lost 0 bases and J lost 4 bases. CDR3 loop: CASSLDPGGPDTQYF. CDR3 DNA: TGTGCCAGCAGCTTGGATCCGGGGGGGCCAGATACGCAGTATTTT.